A single sample is the source of the 2 T cell receptor beta chains below, sequenced in a study of beta chain features in type 1 diabetes. Expressed TCRB transcripts were sequenced, since all the RNA that had been isolated was reverse transcribed. Using immunoSEQ multiplex PCR, the repertoire was profiled, and TCRdb retains in-frame clones only, with some absent. This repertoire shows roughly 340,000 clones, 10% to 15% found once; its top ten account for approximately 0.01%. Study observations and caveats: All four CD4+ subsets from Type 1 diabetes patients carried moderately but significantly shorter TCRB CDR3s.

No antigen has been identified for these receptors. Sequencing used naive CD4+ T cells from blood. The receptors come from a woman in her late teens or twenties with type 1 diabetes.

This clone has more than one count but fewer than ten. The chain is built from TRBV4-3 and TRBJ2-4; D uncertain. Germline V lookup: CDR1 LGHNA, CDR2 YSLEER. V lost 0 bases and J 8 bases, leaving 11 bases between the germline ends. This CDR3 comprises 14 residues. CDR3 coding DNA: TGCGCCAGCAGCCAAGATCTACCCCGGGACATTCAGTACTTC. The encoded protein is CASSQDLPRDIQYF.

This chain links TRBV5-1 with TRBJ2-7; D not resolved. The CDR3 is made up of 14 amino acids. V gave up 6 bases and J gave up 3 bases, with 16 bases separating them. The germline gives CDR1 SGHRS, CDR2 YFSETQ. Here the CDR3 DNA reads TGCGCCAGCACCAATCCTAGTTCCGACTACGAGCAGTACTTC. This gives the protein CASTNPSSDYEQYF.